These 21 T cell receptor beta chains share one sample of origin, sequenced in a study of response to subunit inactivated influenza vaccine. TCRdb called the RT-PCR reads again in MiXCR, with one record for every CDR3 protein. The top ten clones hold about 12% of a sample with around 480,000 distinct CDR3 sequences, 11% of them seen once. The source was PBMCs from blood, collected 40 to 50 days after vaccination. The receptors stem from a man aged 50 to 60 who received an inactivated influenza vaccine.

This rearrangement joins TRBV15 to TRBJ2-3, with 8 bases matching TRBD2. Germline V gene lookup returns CDR1 LNHNV and CDR2 YYDKDF (reference sequence). The CDR3 runs to 17 residues. V was clipped by 2 bases and J by 0 bases; unmatched bases: 7. The CDR3 nucleotides are TGTGCCACCAGCAGATATCACGGGGGGGTGAGCACAGATACGCAGTATTTT. Encoded protein: CATSRYHGGVSTDTQYF.

This rearrangement joins TRBV12-5 to TRBJ2-1, with 7 nucleotides matching TRBD2. V lost 5 bases to trimming and J lost 3 bases; unmatched junction nucleotides: 13. The V gene's germline CDR1 is LGHNT and CDR2 FRNRAP. The CDR3 loop spans 17 amino acids. The CDR3: CASGTTYGTNHYNEQFF. CDR3 bases: TGTGCTAGTGGTACAACCTACGGGACTAACCACTACAATGAGCAGTTCTTC.

The chain carries TRBV18 and TRBJ2-5, with 7 bases matching TRBD1. Germline V lookup: CDR1 KGHSH, CDR2 LQKENI. V shed 0 bases and J 2 bases; nucleotides not matched to a gene: 3. This CDR3 has 15 amino acids. The CDR3 loop reads CASSPPGRGQETQYF. DNA of the CDR3: TGTGCCAGCTCACCACCGGGCAGGGGGCAAGAGACCCAGTACTTC.

In its sample, this clonotype was seen a few times. The CDR3 nucleotides are TGTGCCAGCAGCGTTCCTACAGGGAACACTGAAGCTTTCTTT. It is translated as CASSVPTGNTEAFF. The genes are TRBV9 and TRBJ1-1; perhaps TRBD1 as D (5 bases). CDR1 and CDR2 (germline): SGDLS, YYNGEE. The germline V and J ends were trimmed by 2 bases and 1 base, with 9 bases remaining between them. The CDR3 length is 14 residues.

J is TRBJ2-2 and V is TRBV24-1, with TRBD2 matching 13 bases. In germline, CDR1 is KGHDR, CDR2 SFDVKD. The CDR3 totals 17 residues. V lost 5 bases to trimming and J lost 5 bases; unmatched junction nucleotides: 7. In DNA form, the CDR3 reads TGTGCCACCAGTGCCCGGACTAGCGGGAGAGGTACCGGGGAGCTGTTTTTT. Protein sequence: CATSARTSGRGTGELFF.

Regarding this clonotype: A much larger clone lies a single base off, so this may be a read error. The chain uses TRBV7-6 and TRBJ2-2; TRBD1 might be the D (6 bases). With 5 bases removed from V and 0 bases from J, the gap between germline ends came to 10 bases. This CDR3 contains 15 residues. Per the germline V gene, CDR1 is SGHVS and CDR2 is FNYEAQ. In nucleotides, the CDR3 is TGTGCCAGCAGCCTCGGACAGTCGAACACCGGGGAGCTGTTTTTT. This encodes CASSLGQSNTGELFF.

This clonotype was seen at least ten times. The DNA of the CDR3 is TGTGCCAGCAGTTTAAGGTTGACTAGCGTCCCCTACAATGAGCAGTTCTTC. It translates to CASSLRLTSVPYNEQFF. The rearrangement links TRBV12-3 or TRBV12-4 to TRBJ2-1; 8 bases agree with TRBD2. Trimming cost V 2 bases and J 2 bases; bases outside gene matches: 8. There are 17 residues in the CDR3.

V usage is TRBV20-1 and J usage is TRBJ2-4; D possibly corresponds to TRBD2 (5 bases). Germline values: CDR1 DFQATT, CDR2 SNEGSKA (reference sequence). V lost 3 bases, J lost 7 bases, and 13 bases lay in between. The CDR3 length is 13 residues. The CDR3 region is CSARTGGENIQYF. Here the CDR3 DNA reads TGCAGTGCTAGGACGGGTGGGGAGAACATTCAGTACTTC.

This clonotype was seen many times. The rearrangement uses TRBV6-6 and TRBJ2-7; D may be TRBD1 (5 bases). This CDR3 is built from 13 residues. Germline loops: CDR1 MNHNY, CDR2 SVGAGI (reference sequence). V lost 3 bases to trimming and J lost 2 bases, with 8 bases between them. CDR3 protein: CASSYDRTYEQYF. In nucleotides, the CDR3 is TGTGCCAGCAGTTATGACAGAACCTACGAGCAGTACTTC.

This clonotype was found a few times. The chain recombines TRBV12-3 or TRBV12-4 with TRBJ2-7; possibly TRBD1 for D (5 bases). The CDR3 is made up of 15 amino acids. Trimming removed 2 bases at V and 6 bases at J, with 17 bases between. The CDR3 here is CASSLYFQGTGEQYF. The CDR3 bases are TGTGCCAGCAGTTTATATTTCCAGGGAACCGGCGAGCAGTACTTC.

At least ten counts were recorded for this clonotype. This chain connects TRBV11-2 to TRBJ2-7; 9 nucleotides match TRBD1. Per the germline V gene, CDR1 is SGHAT and CDR2 is FQNNGV. This CDR3 is 13 amino acids long. V was pared by 0 bases and J by 7 bases, with 1 base of the junction left unmatched. CDR3 sequence: CASSLEDRGEQYF. DNA for the CDR3: TGTGCCAGCAGCTTAGAGGACAGGGGTGAGCAGTACTTC.

The CDR3 DNA follows: TGTGCCAGCAGTTCCGCCGGGACAGGGGTTCAGCCCCAGCATTTT. It is translated as CASSSAGTGVQPQHF. This chain connects TRBV27 to TRBJ1-5; 10 bases are shared with TRBD1. Germline V CDR1 and CDR2: MNHEY, SMNVEV (reference sequence). The CDR3 has 15 residues. J lost 6 bases, V lost 4 bases, and 6 bases had no gene match.

The chain recombines TRBV18 with TRBJ1-5; 7 bases fit TRBD1. The CDR3 has 15 amino acids. The trim removed 0 bases at V and 7 bases at J, leaving 6 bases unmatched. From germline, CDR1 is KGHSH and CDR2 LQKENI. The CDR3 sequence is CASSPPGTVGQPQHF. The CDR3 DNA follows: TGTGCCAGCTCACCACCAGGGACAGTCGGACAGCCCCAGCATTTT.

Many counts were recorded for this clonotype. V usage is TRBV6-2 or TRBV6-3 and J usage is TRBJ1-1, with D unclear. The V gene lost 6 bases and the J gene lost 1 base, with 12 bases spanning the gap. The CDR3 totals 14 residues. CDR1 is MNHEY and CDR2 is SVGEGT in the germline V gene. In DNA, the CDR3 is TGTGCCAGCAGCGAGGGCCAGAGGAACACTGAAGCTTTCTTT. This encodes CASSEGQRNTEAFF.

In its sample, this clonotype was seen many times. V gene TRBV11-2 combines with J gene TRBJ2-2; tentatively, D is TRBD2 (5 bases). The germline V gene has CDR1 SGHAT and CDR2 FQNNGV. There are 17 residues in the CDR3. Trimming took off 3 bases at V and 6 bases at J, with 20 bases between the two ends. CDR3 protein: CASSFLSGWETAGELFF. The DNA of the CDR3 is TGTGCCAGCAGCTTCCTCTCTGGGTGGGAGACCGCCGGGGAGCTGTTTTTT.

This clonotype showed up just a few times. The chain carries TRBV15 and TRBJ2-3; no clear D gene. Between the trimmed V and J ends, which lost 1 base and 0 bases, there was a span of 8 bases. Germline V gives CDR1 LNHNV, CDR2 YYDKDF (reference sequence). The length of the CDR3 is 15 residues. The CDR3 nucleotides read TGTGCCACCAGCAGAGCCATCGGTAGCACAGATACGCAGTATTTT. It encodes CATSRAIGSTDTQYF.

This clonotype has a handful of counts. The CDR3 DNA is TGTGCCAGCAGCGTACCGGACAGGGGGAGGCATGAGCAGTTCTTC. Protein: CASSVPDRGRHEQFF. V and J are TRBV7-2 and TRBJ2-1; 10 nucleotides match TRBD1. Losses at the gene ends were 5 bases for V and 8 bases for J; bases not matched to a gene: 9. The CDR3 totals 15 residues. Germline V gene lookup returns CDR1 SGHTA and CDR2 FQGNSA.

This clonotype appeared a few times. The chain uses TRBV20-1 and TRBJ1-5; the D gene is possibly TRBD1 (5 bases). The CDR3 is made up of 15 amino acids. The germline gives CDR1 DFQATT, CDR2 SNEGSKA (reference sequence). Trimming removed 1 base at V and 4 bases at J, with 14 bases between. CDR3 sequence (DNA): TGCAGTGCTAGAGGTCAGGGAACTCATAATCAGCCCCAGCATTTT. This translates into CSARGQGTHNQPQHF.

The CDR3 loop is CASSIGRKNTQYF. In DNA, the CDR3 is TGTGCCAGCAGCATCGGTAGGAAAAATACGCAGTATTTT. The rearrangement links TRBV12-3 or TRBV12-4 to TRBJ2-3, with unresolved D. CDR3 size: 13 residues. The V gene lost 6 bases and the J gene lost 7 bases, with 14 bases spanning the gap.

This clonotype was observed a few times. The rearrangement joins TRBV12-3 or TRBV12-4 to TRBJ1-1; 12 positions agree with TRBD1. After removal of 4 bases from V and 3 bases from J, the junction contained 9 bases not matched to a gene. The CDR3 has 17 residues. The CDR3 DNA reads TGTGCCAGCAGTTCCGGGACAGGGGGCTGGGGCGACACTGAAGCTTTCTTT. Encoded protein: CASSSGTGGWGDTEAFF.

The V call is TRBV28, the J call TRBJ1-5; 10 bases are shared with TRBD1. Trimming removed 4 bases from V and 3 bases from J; junction bases left unmatched: 3. CDR1 is MDHEN, CDR2 SYDVKM, per germline. The CDR3 covers 15 residues. The CDR3 region is CASSWDRGSNQPQHF. CDR3 nucleotide sequence: TGTGCCAGCAGTTGGGACAGGGGATCCAATCAGCCCCAGCATTTT.